This record covers a single T cell receptor (beta chain). As originally analysed: Amplification with reference gene primers provided the estimates of nucleated cell counts. Method: immunoSEQ multiplex PCR; TCRdb's copy keeps in-frame clones and lacks some. V and J calls and clone size follow that table, whereas D and trimming were derived from the DNA. The repertoire holds 110,000 or so clones, with more than 80% as singletons. This entry is derived from a study of blood T cell repertoires in COVID-19. In the study overall: The samples span acute and convalescent COVID-19 from the United States, Italy and Spain. T cells, B-cell-depleted T cells, or PBMCs supplied cDNA or gDNA.

The CDR3 has 13 residues. Germline V lookup: CDR1 WSHSY, CDR2 SAAADI. V and J are TRBV10-2 and TRBJ2-7; D unclear. The material sequenced was peripheral blood. This TCR was sampled from a woman in her forties or fifties with acute or convalescent COVID-19. This CDR3 reads CASSAASYYEQYF. As DNA, the CDR3 is TGCGCTTCATCCGCAGCGAGTTATTACGAGCAGTACTTC.